This TCR beta chain originates from a study of shared clonotypes between healthy human individuals. V dropped 3 bases and J dropped 7 bases, with 8 bases sitting between them. CDR1 and CDR2 from the germline V gene are DFQATT and SNEGSKA (reference sequence). CDR3 length: 11 amino acids. Profiling relied on immunoSEQ multiplex PCR, and the TCRdb table lists in-frame clones only, not all of them. The table shows over 850,000 clones, with 75% to 80% occurring only once. The J gene is TRBJ2-3, the V gene TRBV20-1; D remains unclear. This TCR was recovered from a man aged 18 to 30 in good health. Some clones in this sample may be carry-over from other donors' samples. Specimen: memory CD4+ T cells from PBMCs. The subset denotes: CD45RA-negative fraction. This CDR3 is CSASPPYTQYF. DNA for the CDR3: TGCAGTGCTAGCCCCCCATATACGCAGTATTTT.